Shown below are 14 T cell receptor beta chains from a single sample sequenced in a study of CD8 T cells in ankylosing spondylitis. TCRdb recomputed calls from the 5' RACE reads with MiXCR, one row per CDR3 protein. Of about 250,000 distinct CDR3 sequences in the sample, 8% to 10% are singletons; the top ten hold more than 4%. The sequencing input was blood, either unsorted or a sorted T cell fraction (not recorded which). These receptors were taken from a female donor with ankylosing spondylitis or in good health (not recorded which).

This clonotype occurred many times. CDR3 sequence reads: CASGTREADTQYF. The CDR3 DNA reads as TGTGCCAGCGGAACCAGGGAGGCAGATACGCAGTATTTT. The chain uses TRBV12-3 or TRBV12-4 and TRBJ2-3, with a weak D call TRBD2 (6 bases). This CDR3 contains 13 residues. V shed 8 bases and J shed 4 bases, with 13 bases lying between them.

CDR3 DNA sequence: TGTGCCAGCAGCGCCACGGGCGCGGGAGGGCGAGAGACCCAGTACTTC. As protein: CASSATGAGGRETQYF. This rearrangement joins TRBV7-2 to TRBJ2-5; 9 bases are a match to TRBD2. The CDR3 spans 16 residues. V was clipped by 5 bases and J by 4 bases; unmatched bases: 11. CDR1 and CDR2 from the germline V gene are SGHTA and FQGNSA.

This clonotype was recorded at least ten times. This chain connects TRBV6-1 to TRBJ1-2, with a tentative D call TRBD1 (5 bases). CDR3 length equals 14 residues. Germline V gene data show CDR1 as MNHNS and CDR2 as SASEGT. Deletions cut 4 bases from V and 7 bases from J, with 16 bases between. The CDR3 sequence is CASSASPGRGGYTF. CDR3 in DNA: TGTGCCAGCAGTGCGTCCCCGGGGCGGGGTGGCTACACCTTC.

This clonotype has a count of ten or more. This sequence joins TRBV4-3 and TRBJ2-1; no clear D gene. From germline, CDR1 is LGHNA and CDR2 YSLEER. The CDR3 length is 16 residues. The germline V and J ends were trimmed by 0 bases and 2 bases, with 11 bases remaining between them. CDR3 loop: CASSQEQWDAYNEQFF. CDR3 nucleotides: TGCGCCAGCAGCCAAGAACAGTGGGATGCCTACAATGAGCAGTTCTTC.

This clonotype was picked up a small number of times. Possible read error: a much larger clone is one base away. The chain recombines TRBV6-2 or TRBV6-3 with TRBJ2-7; the D call may be TRBD1 or TRBD2 (5 bases each). V lost 6 bases to trimming and J lost 3 bases, with 24 bases between them. CDR3 length equals 17 residues. Germline assignment: CDR1 MNHEY and CDR2 SVGEGT. CDR3 DNA sequence: TGTGCCAGCAGGTCGGGACCAGATCGGAGAGTCAACTACGAGCAGTACTTC. Its protein is CASRSGPDRRVNYEQYF.

This clonotype was detected only a few times. This chain links TRBV19 with TRBJ1-5; a possible D gene is TRBD1 (6 bases). Germline values: CDR1 LNHDA, CDR2 SQIVND (reference sequence). This CDR3 is 16 amino acids long. Trimming shortened V by 4 bases and J by 1 base, and 14 bases separated the two germline ends. The CDR3, as DNA: TGTGCCAGTAGTAAGGGGGGGGGGCGAAGCAATCAGCCCCAGCATTTT. Translating gives CASSKGGGRSNQPQHF.

This clonotype has ten or more counts. This chain uses TRBV30 with TRBJ1-2; the D gene is possibly TRBD1 (6 bases). Trimming took off 1 base at V and 5 bases at J, with 11 bases between the two ends. CDR1 and CDR2 from the germline V gene are GTSNPN and SVGIG (reference sequence). This CDR3 is built from 13 residues. The CDR3 spells CAWSADRVYGYTF. The CDR3 nucleotides are TGTGCCTGGAGTGCGGACAGAGTATATGGCTACACCTTC.

There are many counts of this clonotype. The chain is built from TRBV2 and TRBJ2-7, with TRBD2 identical over 12 bases. Germline V gene lookup returns CDR1 SNHLY and CDR2 FYNNEI. Trimming cost V 3 bases and J 6 bases; bases outside gene matches: 9. CDR3 length equals 16 residues. This CDR3 reads CASSDSSGLAGIEQYF. CDR3 DNA sequence: TGTGCCAGCAGTGATAGCTCCGGACTAGCGGGAATCGAGCAGTACTTC.

This clonotype was picked up many times. The V gene is TRBV28, the J gene TRBJ1-2; TRBD1 might be the D (6 bases). V lost 1 base, J lost 3 bases, and 12 bases lay in between. The CDR3 loop spans 15 amino acids. CDR1 and CDR2 from the germline V gene are MDHEN and SYDVKM. CDR3 sequence: CASSLSTRGDYGYTF. CDR3 bases: TGTGCCAGCAGTTTATCGACCAGGGGAGACTATGGCTACACCTTC.

This clonotype was counted many times. The rearrangement links TRBV12-3 or TRBV12-4 to TRBJ2-7; 9 bases fit TRBD1. J was trimmed by 4 bases and V by 6 bases; bases with no gene match: 10. This CDR3 comprises 15 residues. This CDR3 reads CASSPPATGGYEQYF. The CDR3 DNA sequence: TGTGCCAGCAGCCCCCCCGCGACAGGGGGTTACGAGCAGTACTTC.

This clonotype was found many times. The chain links TRBV5-1 to TRBJ2-3; 7 bases align to TRBD2. The germline V gene encodes CDR1 SGHRS and CDR2 YFSETQ. This CDR3 comprises 15 residues. V trimming: 2 bases; J trimming: 2 bases; junction bases outside the gene matches: 5. The DNA of the CDR3 is TGCGCCAGCAGCTTCGGGGGAGGGGACACAGATACGCAGTATTTT. This encodes CASSFGGGDTDTQYF.

This clonotype was seen only a few times. This chain links TRBV7-2 with TRBJ1-1; D gene ambiguous. CDR1 and CDR2 from the germline V gene are SGHTA and FQGNSA. The CDR3 runs to 14 residues. Deletions cut 6 bases from V and 7 bases from J, with 18 bases between. CDR3 nucleotide sequence: TGTGCCAGCAGTATCGGTGGGCACCCCATTGAAGCTTTCTTT. It encodes CASSIGGHPIEAFF. The entire variable domain, with the rest obtained from reference TRBV7-2 and TRBJ1-1, is as follows: GAGVSQSPSNKVTEKGKDVELRCDPISGHTALYWYRQSLGQGLEFLIYFQGNSAPDKSGLPSDRFSAERTGGSVSTLTIQRTQQEDSAVYLCASSIGGHPIEAFFGQGTRLTVV.

CDR3 protein: CASSQTGGLSNEQFF. CDR3 bases: TGTGCCAGCAGTCAGACAGGGGGTCTTTCTAATGAGCAGTTCTTC. The V gene is TRBV6-1, the J gene TRBJ2-1; 9 bases agree with TRBD1. Trimming at V came to 5 bases and at J to 7 bases, leaving 9 bases not matched to a gene. Germline CDR1 reads MNHNS; CDR2 reads SASEGT. The CDR3 has 15 residues.

This clonotype turned up a few times. V and J are TRBV20-1 and TRBJ2-5; D unclear. The CDR3 totals 13 residues. V gave up 2 bases and J gave up 1 base, with 8 bases separating them. Germline CDR1 and CDR2: DFQATT and SNEGSKA (reference sequence). For the CDR3, the DNA is TGCAGTGCTAGAAAGGCAAGCCAAGAGACCCAGTACTTC. This codes for CSARKASQETQYF.